This T cell receptor beta chain is drawn from a study of beta chain features in type 1 diabetes (dated by TCRdb to about 2018). With respect to the entire study: Mean age, gender distribution, total cell number and subset yield were not different between patients and healthy donors. A total of under 140,000,000 sorted cells were examined across all samples, and the number of cells per subset was strongly correlated with RNA yield. The study compared the TCRB repertoires of sorted circulating CD4+ T cell subsets in recently diagnosed type 1 diabetes patients with those in matched healthy donors. Naive and central memory subsets were obtained from all 30 or so donors, but regulatory and stem cell-like memory subsets were isolated from only 8 patients and roughly eight healthy donors.

The germline V end is reduced by 6 bases and the J end by 5 bases; junction bases left unmatched: 15. From the germline V gene, CDR1 is SGHAT and CDR2 is FQNNGV. The CDR3 contains 17 residues, cysteine and phenylalanine counted. The retained sequence is limited to the CDR3, 51 bases, with the frame set at the first base. On this clone itself: The specificity of this receptor is unknown. Base qualities are not provided; no much larger clone lies one nucleotide away.

From each donor, a single peripheral blood sample of 90 to 150 mL on average was drawn into heparinised tubes. A BD FACSAria II and a panel including CD45RO, CCR7, CD25, CD127, CD95 and CD27 were used to sort naive, central memory, regulatory and stem cell-like memory CD4+ T cells. A purity above 95% was achieved for all sorted populations. PBMCs were separated immediately by Lymphoprep density gradient centrifugation and were stained directly, without being cultured. To minimize batch effects, samples were stained and sorted in pairs, one healthy donor with one patient per experiment. Study-level results and caveats: Because small numbers of individuals were included in the HLA sub-analyses, any influence of HLA type on TCRB rearrangement was left unresolved. Naive, central memory and regulatory TCRB repertoires appeared to be more alike among patients than among healthy donors. Shorter templates might have been favored by PCR, but patient and control samples were amplified and corrected together, so both groups would have been affected equally by any skew. Patients with type 1 diabetes made fewer insertions and deleted more nucleotides at VDJ recombination sites, implying thymic rearrangement abnormalities. In all four CD4+ subsets, TCRB CDR3 length was moderately but significantly shorter in type 1 diabetes patients. Because cDNA was sequenced instead of genomic DNA, highly expressing activated cells could be over-represented, though the groups showed no difference in activation or CD3 levels.

All of the isolated RNA was reverse transcribed with the High Capacity cDNA Reverse Transcription Kit, so expressed TCRB transcripts were sequenced. Deep immunoSEQ sequencing was applied to naive, central memory and regulatory T cell samples, giving an average of about 3.4 million total reads per sample. Sorted cells were lysed in RLT buffer and RNA was extracted with DNase-treated RNeasy Micro or Mini kits, depending on cell number. To prevent cross-contamination, each cell subset was processed individually, whereas patient and healthy donor samples were processed jointly. The immunoSEQ multiplex PCR was used to amplify TCRB sequences from cDNA, yielding 87-bp fragments that span the CDR3 region. The amplicons were sequenced using the Illumina HiSeq platform. The original pipeline was this. Synthetic template baselines were used to correct PCR bias computationally, reads within Hamming distance 2 were collapsed together, and singletons that could not be merged were discarded. Reads were aligned to IMGT to assign V, D and J genes, CDR3 length, and insertions or deletions at six rearrangement sites. Within each subset, clonotype counts were normalized to the number of sorted cells before true diversity and Gini coefficients were calculated with the tcR R package. The overlap coefficient, calculated on TCRB nucleotide sequences, was used to quantify repertoire sharing. Out-of-frame TCRB sequences from naive cells were analyzed to stand in for the pre-selection repertoire. In its TCRdb copy, this immuneACCESS table keeps in-frame sequences only and misses some clones. Where compared with another copy, unresolved V genes explain less than half of these, and the others have no known cause. V, J and clone size are taken as reported in that table, and D and trimming were inferred from the DNA itself. This sample gives 300,000 to 350,000 clones in total; about 14% of them show up just once. The top ten constitute approximately 0.016% of the sample.

This chain is built from TRBV11-2 and TRBJ1-1, and 10 junction bases match TRBD1. The sequencing input was naive CD4+ T cells from blood. Reading the label with the study, this specimen's cell subset or site is: true naive CD4+ T cells. The sequence derives from a woman aged 18-29 years with type 1 diabetes. The sequenced DNA: TGTGCCAGCAGTCCTCTAGGCGGGACAGGGGTTAGGACTGAAGCTTTCTTT. This codes for CASSPLGGTGVRTEAFF.